Presented here are 30 T cell receptor beta chains from one specimen sequenced in a study of identical twins. Each CDR3 protein gets one entry after TCRdb re-called the 5' RACE reads with MiXCR. Found here are about 210,000 distinct CDR3 sequences, around 9.6% of them singletons; the top ten hold about 5%. The sequenced sample consisted of memory (CD45RO+) T cells sorted from blood. Receptors originate from a woman younger than 35 in good health.

This clonotype came up a few times. The V call is TRBV7-2, the J call TRBJ2-1; TRBD2 agrees at 7 bases. Germline-derived CDR1 and CDR2 are SGHTA and FQGNSA. The V and J ends lost 5 bases and 0 bases, in that order; junction bases with no gene match: 7. The CDR3 has 16 amino acids. DNA for the CDR3: TGTGCCAGCAGCCGAAGCGGGACCAGCTCCTACAATGAGCAGTTCTTC. Amino acid sequence: CASSRSGTSSYNEQFF.

This clonotype was found many times. The V call is TRBV4-3, the J call TRBJ1-5; no reliable D call. V was cut by 0 bases and J by 0 bases, with 12 bases left in between. Per germline, CDR1 LGHNA and CDR2 YSLEER. CDR3 length equals 17 residues. The DNA for the CDR3 is TGCGCCAGCAGCCAAGATTTGAGAGGGAATAGCAATCAGCCCCAGCATTTT. This sequence encodes CASSQDLRGNSNQPQHF.

The sample holds many counts of this clonotype. This chain links TRBV4-3 with TRBJ2-5; a weak D match, TRBD1 (6 bases). Trimming pared 0 bases from V and 5 bases from J, leaving 10 bases between. Per germline, CDR1 LGHNA and CDR2 YSLEER. The CDR3 is 14 amino acids. DNA of the CDR3: TGCGCCAGCAGCCAAGATAACCAGGGGGAGACCCAGTACTTC. Its protein product is CASSQDNQGETQYF.

There are a few counts of this clonotype. V and J are TRBV20-1 and TRBJ2-3, with 10 bases that match TRBD2. Germline V lookup: CDR1 DFQATT, CDR2 SNEGSKA (reference sequence). CDR3 length: 14 amino acids. Trimming removed 5 bases from V and 5 bases from J; junction bases left unmatched: 7. CDR3 sequence: CSAQAGGPRDTQYF. As DNA, the CDR3 is TGCAGTGCTCAAGCGGGAGGGCCTAGAGATACGCAGTATTTT.

At least ten counts were recorded for this clonotype. V is TRBV5-1 and J is TRBJ2-5, with 7 bases lining up with TRBD2. V lost 0 bases and J lost 4; bases outside the gene matches: 9. The germline CDR1 and CDR2 sequences are SGHRS and YFSETQ. This CDR3 region has 16 residues. The DNA for the CDR3 is TGCGCCAGCAGCTTGGGGGACTATCCCTTCGGAGAGACCCAGTACTTC. Its protein product is CASSLGDYPFGETQYF.

This chain connects TRBV18 to TRBJ2-5; TRBD2 aligns across 11 bases. The trim removed 3 bases at V and 3 bases at J, leaving 6 bases unmatched. Germline lookup yields CDR1 KGHSH and CDR2 LQKENI. The CDR3 runs to 16 residues. The CDR3 sequence is CASSPRLTSGKETQYF. The CDR3 nucleotides read TGTGCCAGCTCACCCCGCTTGACTAGCGGGAAAGAGACCCAGTACTTC.

The chain recombines TRBV9 with TRBJ1-3; TRBD1 might be the D (5 bases). The CDR3 runs 15 residues. With 0 bases removed from V and 2 bases from J, the gap between germline ends came to 9 bases. The germline gives CDR1 SGDLS, CDR2 YYNGEE. This chain's CDR3 is CASSVGLGAGNTIYF. CDR3 nucleotide sequence: TGTGCCAGCAGCGTAGGCCTAGGGGCTGGAAACACCATATATTTT.

This clonotype was recorded many times. This sequence joins TRBV3-1 and TRBJ1-1, with 8 bases fitting TRBD1. V lost 2 bases, J lost 11 bases, and 4 bases stayed unmatched. Germline loops: CDR1 LGHDT, CDR2 YNNKEL (reference sequence). The CDR3 length is 12 residues. CDR3 DNA sequence: TGTGCCAGCAGCCAAACAGGGGGAGAGGCTTTCTTT. The encoded protein is CASSQTGGEAFF.

This clonotype was counted at least ten times. The genes are TRBV12-3 or TRBV12-4 and TRBJ2-7; 7 positions agree with TRBD1. V lost 5 bases and J lost 0; bases outside the gene matches: 4. CDR3 length equals 14 residues. The CDR3 DNA sequence: TGTGCCAGCAGTGTACAGGGGAGCTCCTACGAGCAGTACTTC. This translates into CASSVQGSSYEQYF.

This clonotype was counted many times. This chain joins TRBV12-3 or TRBV12-4 and TRBJ1-1; unclear D gene. V was cut by 6 bases and J by 3 bases, with 11 bases left in between. The CDR3 is made up of 13 amino acids. CDR3 amino acids: CASSSPIHTEAFF. The CDR3 coding sequence is TGTGCCAGCAGCTCCCCTATCCACACTGAAGCTTTCTTT.

V is TRBV7-9 and J is TRBJ2-3; TRBD2 aligns across 8 bases. Germline CDR1 SEHNR, CDR2 FQNEAQ (reference sequence). V lost 4 bases, J lost 0 bases, and 6 bases stayed unmatched. The CDR3 contains 16 residues. In nucleotides, the CDR3 is TGTGCCAGCAGCTCGTCGACTAGCGTCAGCACAGATACGCAGTATTTT. Amino acid sequence: CASSSSTSVSTDTQYF. The whole variable domain, filled in from reference TRBV7-9 and TRBJ2-3, reads DTGVSQNPRHKITKRGQNVTFRCDPISEHNRLYWYRQTLGQGPEFLTYFQNEAQLEKSRLLSDRFSAERPKGSFSTLEIQRTEQGDSAMYLCASSSSTSVSTDTQYFGPGTRLTVL.

Many counts were recorded for this clonotype. The chain carries TRBV7-9 and TRBJ1-1; no clear D. CDR1 and CDR2 (germline): SEHNR, FQNEAQ (reference sequence). The CDR3 runs to 13 residues. V was cut by 1 base and J by 7 bases, with 10 bases left in between. CDR3 in amino acids: CASSLVWTDEAFF. DNA for the CDR3: TGTGCCAGCAGCTTAGTATGGACGGATGAAGCTTTCTTT. Looking up the rest from reference TRBV7-9 and TRBJ1-1 gives the full variable domain: DTGVSQNPRHKITKRGQNVTFRCDPISEHNRLYWYRQTLGQGPEFLTYFQNEAQLEKSRLLSDRFSAERPKGSFSTLEIQRTEQGDSAMYLCASSLVWTDEAFFGQGTRLTVV.

The gene calls are TRBV20-1 and TRBJ2-7; D may be TRBD1 (5 bases). V was cut by 6 bases and J by 5 bases, with 11 bases left in between. Germline V lookup: CDR1 DFQATT, CDR2 SNEGSKA (reference sequence). The CDR3 contains 11 residues. CDR3 in amino acids: CSAVGQDEQYF. The CDR3 DNA reads TGCAGTGCAGTGGGGCAGGACGAGCAGTACTTC.

This clonotype came up many times. CDR3 sequence: CASSPDTDNEQFF. CDR3 DNA sequence: TGCGCCAGCAGCCCGGACACCGACAATGAGCAGTTCTTC. The chain is built from TRBV5-1 and TRBJ2-1; D is possibly TRBD1 (5 bases). Germline values: CDR1 SGHRS, CDR2 YFSETQ. This CDR3 comprises 13 residues. The V and J ends lost 4 bases and 5 bases respectively, with 10 bases between them.

The rearrangement links TRBV6-1 to TRBJ2-7; D gene uncertain. V dropped 4 bases and J dropped 4 bases, with 11 bases sitting between them. CDR3 length: 13 amino acids. Germline V lookup: CDR1 MNHNS, CDR2 SASEGT. CDR3 sequence: CASSAETPYEQYF. The CDR3 bases are TGTGCCAGCAGTGCGGAGACGCCTTACGAGCAGTACTTC.

This chain joins TRBV6-5 and TRBJ2-3; D is unclear. The V end was cut by 0 bases, the J end by 0 bases, with 4 bases between. The CDR3 length is 14 residues. CDR1 is MNHEY, CDR2 SVGAGI, per germline. CDR3 nucleotides: TGTGCCAGCAGTTACTCTAGTAGCACAGATACGCAGTATTTT. It yields the protein CASSYSSSTDTQYF.

The chain employs TRBV7-2 and TRBJ1-4, with a tentative D call TRBD1 (6 bases). CDR3 length: 13 amino acids. Trimming took 3 bases from V and 7 from J, leaving 9 bases between them. Germline CDR1 SGHTA, CDR2 FQGNSA. CDR3 region: CASSFGGAEKLFF. In nucleotides, the CDR3 is TGTGCCAGCAGCTTTGGGGGGGCTGAAAAACTGTTTTTT.

In its sample, this clonotype ranks as medium-sized. V and J are TRBV29-1 and TRBJ2-1; D remains ambiguous. Germline V CDR1 and CDR2: SQVTM, ANQGSEA. The V gene lost 4 bases and the J gene lost 5 bases, with 6 bases spanning the gap. The CDR3 has 11 residues. The CDR3 nucleotides read TGCAGCGTTGTTGGAGACAATGAGCAGTTCTTC. This encodes CSVVGDNEQFF.

In this sample, this clonotype turned up a few times. The gene calls are TRBV9 and TRBJ2-3, with a tentative D call TRBD2 (6 bases). The length of the CDR3 is 17 residues. Per germline, CDR1 SGDLS and CDR2 YYNGEE. V was shortened by 0 bases and J by 4 bases, with 18 bases between the two germline ends. The CDR3 loop is CASSVGGSGAVPDTQYF. CDR3 bases: TGTGCCAGCAGCGTAGGAGGTAGCGGAGCCGTCCCAGATACGCAGTATTTT. The full variable domain, rest sourced from reference TRBV9 and TRBJ2-3, is DSGVTQTPKHLITATGQRVTLRCSPRSGDLSVYWYQQSLDQGLQFLIQYYNGEERAKGNILERFSAQQFPDLHSELNLSSLELGDSALYFCASSVGGSGAVPDTQYFGPGTRLTVL.

This clonotype occurred a few times. This chain links TRBV5-1 with TRBJ1-3; tentatively, D is TRBD1 (6 bases). CDR1 and CDR2 (germline): SGHRS, YFSETQ. V was trimmed by 4 bases and J by 4 bases, leaving 12 bases between them. The CDR3 length is 14 residues. The CDR3 DNA is TGCGCCAGCAGCGTAACCGGACAGGGAAACACCATATATTTT. Protein: CASSVTGQGNTIYF.

This clonotype came up a few times. This chain links TRBV6-5 with TRBJ2-1; 9 positions match TRBD1. The CDR3 contains 16 residues. Per the germline V gene, CDR1 is MNHEY and CDR2 is SVGAGI. After removal of 0 bases from V and 3 bases from J, the junction contained 3 bases not matched to a gene. Here the CDR3 DNA reads TGTGCCAGCAGTTACTCGGGGACAGGGATCTACAATGAGCAGTTCTTC. As protein: CASSYSGTGIYNEQFF.

This clonotype occurred many times. The germline gene is not matched at one end of the junction; a read error may be the cause. The genes are TRBV7-7 and TRBJ2-5, with a possible D match to TRBD1 (6 bases). The CDR3 has 16 amino acids. Germline V CDR1 and CDR2: SSHAT, FNYEAQ (reference sequence). In DNA form, the CDR3 reads TGTGCTAGCAGCTTAGTGATTGGCACAGGGTCAGAGACCCAGTACTTC. This gives the protein CASSLVIGTGSETQYF.

The V call is TRBV4-3, the J call TRBJ2-1, with D hard to call. This CDR3 comprises 13 residues. V lost 2 bases, J lost 5 bases, and 7 bases lay in between. CDR1 is LGHNA and CDR2 is YSLEER in the germline V gene. This CDR3 reads CASSQTLNNEQFF. The CDR3, as DNA: TGCGCCAGCAGCCAAACCTTGAACAATGAGCAGTTCTTC.

This clonotype occurred many times. The chain recombines TRBV2 with TRBJ2-7; D is perhaps TRBD1 (8 bases). Germline assignment: CDR1 SNHLY and CDR2 FYNNEI. Trimming left V 6 bases short and J 6 bases short, with 15 bases between. This CDR3 has 13 amino acids. CDR3 protein: CASRKDREGEQYF. The CDR3, as DNA: TGTGCCAGCAGGAAGGACAGGGAGGGCGAGCAGTACTTC.

The sample holds a few counts of this clonotype. The rearrangement links TRBV3-1 to TRBJ1-5; no definite D call. Germline values: CDR1 LGHDT, CDR2 YNNKEL (reference sequence). V was pared by 7 bases and J by 1 base, with 11 bases between. The CDR3 is 14 amino acids. The CDR3: CASKALGSNQPQHF. In DNA, the CDR3 is TGTGCCAGCAAAGCTTTGGGGAGCAATCAGCCCCAGCATTTT.

This clonotype was found many times. This chain links TRBV7-2 with TRBJ1-2; weak D call: TRBD1 (6 bases). Germline values: CDR1 SGHTA, CDR2 FQGNSA. The CDR3 sequence is 15 residues long. V lost 3 bases and J lost 6, with 17 bases in between. The DNA for the CDR3 is TGTGCCAGCAGCTTCGATTGGGGGGCATGGAATGGCTACACCTTC. Translating it yields CASSFDWGAWNGYTF.

The chain has TRBV20-1 and TRBJ2-1; D ambiguous. The CDR3 extends over 13 amino acids. CDR1 is DFQATT, CDR2 SNEGSKA, per germline (reference sequence). Trimming left V 0 bases short and J 1 base short, with 4 bases between. The CDR3 sequence is CSARDRSYNEQFF. The CDR3 region has the DNA TGCAGTGCTAGAGATCGGTCCTACAATGAGCAGTTCTTC.

DNA of the CDR3: TGTGCCTGGAGGAGGTTAGTCATTGACTATGGCTACACCTTC. It is translated as CAWRRLVIDYGYTF. The chain couples TRBV30 to TRBJ1-2; no firm D call. The germline V gene has CDR1 GTSNPN and CDR2 SVGIG (reference sequence). V lost 3 bases, J lost 3 bases, and 14 bases lay in between. The CDR3 contains 14 residues.

This clonotype was counted ten times or more. The rearrangement joins TRBV5-1 to TRBJ2-3; 9 nucleotides match TRBD2. The CDR3 has 15 amino acids. J lost 4 bases, V lost 1 base, and 4 bases had no gene match. Per the germline V gene, CDR1 is SGHRS and CDR2 is YFSETQ. DNA of the CDR3: TGCGCCAGCAGCTTGCAAGCGGGGGGCCCAGATACGCAGTATTTT. This encodes CASSLQAGGPDTQYF.

This rearrangement joins TRBV7-2 to TRBJ2-1, with D perhaps TRBD1 (6 bases). V was trimmed by 2 bases and J by 6 bases, leaving 17 bases between them. Germline V gene sequence: CDR1 SGHTA, CDR2 FQGNSA. The CDR3 spans 16 residues. The CDR3 DNA reads as TGTGCCAGCAGCTTATCATCCGGGACAAACTTCAATGAGCAGTTCTTC. As protein: CASSLSSGTNFNEQFF.